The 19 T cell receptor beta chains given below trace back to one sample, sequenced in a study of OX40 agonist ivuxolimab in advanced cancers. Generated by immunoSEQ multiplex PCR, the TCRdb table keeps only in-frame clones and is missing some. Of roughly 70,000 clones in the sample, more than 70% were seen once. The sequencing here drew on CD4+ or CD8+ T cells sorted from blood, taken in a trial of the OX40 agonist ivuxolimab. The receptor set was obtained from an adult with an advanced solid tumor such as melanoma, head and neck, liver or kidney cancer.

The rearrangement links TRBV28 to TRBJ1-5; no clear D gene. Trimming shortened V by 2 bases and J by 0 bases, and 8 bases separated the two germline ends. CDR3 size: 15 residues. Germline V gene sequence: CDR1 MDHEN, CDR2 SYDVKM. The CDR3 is CASSLAGPSNQPQHF. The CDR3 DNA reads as TGTGCCAGCAGTTTAGCCGGGCCTAGCAATCAGCCCCAGCATTTT.

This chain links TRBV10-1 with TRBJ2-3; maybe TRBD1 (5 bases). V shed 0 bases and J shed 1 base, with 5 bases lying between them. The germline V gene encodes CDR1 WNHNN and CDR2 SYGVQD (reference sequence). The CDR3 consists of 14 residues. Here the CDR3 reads CASSESTGTDTQYF. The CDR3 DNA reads TGCGCCAGCAGTGAGTCGACAGGCACAGATACGCAGTATTTT.

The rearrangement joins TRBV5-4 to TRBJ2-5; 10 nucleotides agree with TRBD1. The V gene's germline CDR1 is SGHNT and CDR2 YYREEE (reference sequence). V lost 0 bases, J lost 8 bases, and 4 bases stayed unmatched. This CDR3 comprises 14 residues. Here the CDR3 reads CASSLGQGAKTQYF. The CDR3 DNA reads TGTGCCAGCAGCTTGGGACAGGGGGCGAAAACCCAGTACTTC.

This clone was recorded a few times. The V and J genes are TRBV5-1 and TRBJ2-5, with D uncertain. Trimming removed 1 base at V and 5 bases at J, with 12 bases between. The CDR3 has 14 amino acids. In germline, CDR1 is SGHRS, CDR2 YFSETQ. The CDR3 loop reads CASSLNGPGETQYF. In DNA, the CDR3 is TGCGCCAGCAGCTTGAACGGGCCCGGCGAGACCCAGTACTTC.

The CDR3 loop is CASSSPSSGLRGQFF. CDR3 DNA sequence: TGTGCCAGCAGTTCCCCTTCGAGCGGGCTCCGGGGGCAGTTCTTC. The chain employs TRBV28 and TRBJ2-1; possible D gene TRBD2, 6 bases. CDR1 MDHEN and CDR2 SYDVKM come from the germline V gene. CDR3 length: 15 residues. Trimming took off 4 bases at V and 12 bases at J, with 22 bases between the two ends.

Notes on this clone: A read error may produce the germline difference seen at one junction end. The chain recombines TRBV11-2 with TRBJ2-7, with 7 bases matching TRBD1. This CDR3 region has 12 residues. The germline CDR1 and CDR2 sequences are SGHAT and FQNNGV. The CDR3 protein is CASRDTGDEQYF. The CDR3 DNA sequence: TGTGCCAGCAGAGATACAGGGGACGAACAGTACTTC.

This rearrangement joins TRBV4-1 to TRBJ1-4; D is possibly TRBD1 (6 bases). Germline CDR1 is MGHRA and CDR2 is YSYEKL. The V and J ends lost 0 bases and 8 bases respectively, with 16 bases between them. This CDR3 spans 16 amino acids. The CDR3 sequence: CASSQDLSGGREKLFF. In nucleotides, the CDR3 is TGCGCCAGCAGCCAAGACCTCAGCGGGGGCAGGGAAAAACTGTTTTTT.

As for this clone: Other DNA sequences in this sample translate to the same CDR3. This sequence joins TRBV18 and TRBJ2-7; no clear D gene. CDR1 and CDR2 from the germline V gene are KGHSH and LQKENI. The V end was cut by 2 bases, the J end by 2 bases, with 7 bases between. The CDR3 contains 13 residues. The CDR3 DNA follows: TGTGCCAGCTCACCAGGCCTCCCCTACGAGCAGTACTTC. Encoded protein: CASSPGLPYEQYF.

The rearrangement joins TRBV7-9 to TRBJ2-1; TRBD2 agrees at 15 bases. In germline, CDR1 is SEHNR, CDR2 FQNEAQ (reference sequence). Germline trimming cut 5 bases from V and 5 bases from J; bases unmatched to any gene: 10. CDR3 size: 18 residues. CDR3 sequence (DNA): TGTGCCAGCAGCCCTAGGACTAGCGGGGGGGCATCCCACAATGAGCAGTTCTTC. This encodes CASSPRTSGGASHNEQFF.

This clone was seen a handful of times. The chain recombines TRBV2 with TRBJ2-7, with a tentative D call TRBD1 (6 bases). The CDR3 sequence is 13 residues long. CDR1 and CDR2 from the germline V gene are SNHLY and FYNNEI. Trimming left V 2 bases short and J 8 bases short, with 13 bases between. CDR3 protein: CASSETGIGQQYF. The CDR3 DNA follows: TGTGCCAGCAGTGAAACAGGGATCGGGCAGCAGTACTTC.

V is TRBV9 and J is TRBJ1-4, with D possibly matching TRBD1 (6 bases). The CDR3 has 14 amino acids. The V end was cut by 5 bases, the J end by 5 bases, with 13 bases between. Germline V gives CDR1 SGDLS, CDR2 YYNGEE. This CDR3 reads CASSKGGSNEKLFF. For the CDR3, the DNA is TGTGCCAGCAGTAAGGGGGGATCCAATGAAAAACTGTTTTTT.

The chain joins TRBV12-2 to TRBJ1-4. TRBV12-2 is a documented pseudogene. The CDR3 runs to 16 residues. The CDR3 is CASRLTGAKSREKLFF. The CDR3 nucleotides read TGTGCAAGTCGCTTAACGGGGGCCAAATCCCGAGAAAAACTGTTTTTT.

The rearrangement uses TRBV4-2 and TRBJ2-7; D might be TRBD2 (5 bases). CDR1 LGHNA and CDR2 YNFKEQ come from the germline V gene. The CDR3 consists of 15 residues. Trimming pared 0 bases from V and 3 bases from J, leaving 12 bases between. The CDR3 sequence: CASSQEILGFYEQYF. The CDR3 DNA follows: TGTGCCAGCAGCCAAGAGATACTAGGATTCTACGAGCAGTACTTC.

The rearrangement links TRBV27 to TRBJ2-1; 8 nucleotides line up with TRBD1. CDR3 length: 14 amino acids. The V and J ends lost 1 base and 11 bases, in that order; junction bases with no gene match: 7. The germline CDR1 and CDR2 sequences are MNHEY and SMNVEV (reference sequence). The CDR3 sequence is CASSLYPRTGQQFF. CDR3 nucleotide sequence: TGTGCCAGCAGTTTATACCCACGGACAGGGCAGCAGTTCTTC.

Here the CDR3 reads CASSLGVDTEAFF. The CDR3 DNA follows: TGCGCCAGCAGCCTAGGGGTGGACACTGAAGCTTTCTTT. The chain combines TRBV5-1 with TRBJ1-1, with a tentative D call TRBD1 (5 bases). From germline, CDR1 is SGHRS and CDR2 YFSETQ. This CDR3 has 13 amino acids. Between the trimmed V and J ends, which lost 4 bases and 3 bases, there was a span of 10 bases.

CDR3 amino acids: CANARAPQHF. In DNA form, the CDR3 reads TGTGCCAATGCGCGGGCGCCCCAGCATTTT. V is TRBV27 and J is TRBJ1-5; no firm D call. This CDR3 region has 10 residues. CDR1 is MNHEY and CDR2 is SMNVEV in the germline V gene (reference sequence). Trimming left V 10 bases short and J 9 bases short, with 10 bases between.

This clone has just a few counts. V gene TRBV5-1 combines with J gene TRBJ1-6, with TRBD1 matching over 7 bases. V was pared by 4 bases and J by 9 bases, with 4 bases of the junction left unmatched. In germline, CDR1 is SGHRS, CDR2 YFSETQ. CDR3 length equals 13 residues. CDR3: CASSPDRVSPLHF. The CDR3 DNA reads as TGCGCCAGCAGCCCAGACAGGGTTTCACCCCTCCACTTT.

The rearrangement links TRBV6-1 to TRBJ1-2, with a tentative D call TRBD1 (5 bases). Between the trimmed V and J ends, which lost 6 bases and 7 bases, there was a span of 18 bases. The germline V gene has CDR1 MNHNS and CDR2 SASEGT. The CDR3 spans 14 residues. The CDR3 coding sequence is TGTGCCAGCAGCGACGGACCCCCGAGGGGTGGCTACACCTTC. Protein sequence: CASSDGPPRGGYTF.

The CDR3 region has the DNA TGTGCCAGCAGCTTCGGTCACACAGATACGCAGTATTTT. This codes for CASSFGHTDTQYF. The chain couples TRBV5-6 to TRBJ2-3; no definite D call. Germline V gene sequence: CDR1 SGHDT, CDR2 YYEEEE. V dropped 2 bases and J dropped 2 bases, with 6 bases sitting between them. The CDR3 has 13 amino acids.